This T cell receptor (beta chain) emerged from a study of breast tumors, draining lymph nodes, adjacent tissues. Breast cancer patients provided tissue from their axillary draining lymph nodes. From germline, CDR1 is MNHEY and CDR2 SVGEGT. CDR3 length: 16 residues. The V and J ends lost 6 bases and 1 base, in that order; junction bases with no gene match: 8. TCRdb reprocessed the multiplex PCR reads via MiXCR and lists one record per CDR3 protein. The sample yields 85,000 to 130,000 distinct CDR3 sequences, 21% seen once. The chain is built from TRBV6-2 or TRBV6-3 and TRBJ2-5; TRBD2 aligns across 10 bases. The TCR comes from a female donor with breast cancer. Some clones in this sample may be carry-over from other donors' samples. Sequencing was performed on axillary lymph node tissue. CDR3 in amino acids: CASSTPRTSGQETQYF. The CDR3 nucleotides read TGTGCCAGCAGCACCCCCCGGACTAGCGGCCAAGAGACCCAGTACTTC.